Listed here are 19 T cell receptor beta chains from one sample, sequenced in a study of blood T cell repertoires in COVID-19 (dated by TCRdb to between 2020 and 2021). The library was generated by the immunoSEQ multiplex PCR assay. The table comes from immuneACCESS by way of TCRdb, which keeps in-frame sequences with V and J called. Part of the clones is missing from these tables; in studies checked, under half for an unresolved V gene and the rest for unknown reasons. The sample data list 200,000 to 250,000 clones, and more than 70% of these were observed just once. Jointly, the top ten make up under 8% of the sample. Sequencing was performed on peripheral blood. The receptor source for this set is a woman between 25 and 40 years old with COVID-19, enrolled during active disease.

The chain has TRBV6-5 and TRBJ1-6, with 9 bases lining up with TRBD1. Germline V gives CDR1 MNHEY, CDR2 SVGAGI. The CDR3 extends over 15 amino acids. Losses at the gene ends were 0 bases for V and 8 bases for J; bases not matched to a gene: 2. CDR3 residues: CASSYSWTGDSPLHF. Written as DNA, the CDR3 is TGTGCCAGCAGTTACTCGTGGACAGGGGATTCACCCCTCCACTTT.

The chain links TRBV11-3 to TRBJ2-1; 9 nucleotides align to TRBD2. Trimming cost V 0 bases and J 5 bases; bases outside gene matches: 11. CDR3 length equals 18 residues. Germline V CDR1 and CDR2: SGHNT, YENEEA. The CDR3 here is CASSLERGSGSFHNEQFF. The DNA for the CDR3 is TGTGCCAGCAGCTTAGAGCGGGGTAGCGGGAGTTTCCACAATGAGCAGTTCTTC.

This chain uses TRBV4-3 with TRBJ1-2; tentative D call: TRBD1 (6 bases). The CDR3 spans 17 residues. Per germline, CDR1 LGHNA and CDR2 YSLEER. Trimming took off 3 bases at V and 5 bases at J, with 22 bases between the two ends. The CDR3 loop reads CASSQELDRINLYGYTF. CDR3 bases: TGCGCCAGCAGCCAGGAGTTGGACAGAATAAATTTATATGGCTACACCTTC.

This clone has a count of ten or more. In DNA, the CDR3 is TGTGCCACCAGCAGAGATAGCGGGGACAGTGGGGAGACCCAGTACTTC. It codes for CATSRDSGDSGETQYF. V usage is TRBV15 and J usage is TRBJ2-5; maybe TRBD2 (8 bases). Trimming stripped 0 bases from V and 5 bases from J, with 16 bases between. There are 16 residues in the CDR3. The V gene's germline CDR1 is LNHNV and CDR2 YYDKDF (reference sequence).

This chain joins TRBV9 and TRBJ2-3; 9 bases are shared with TRBD2. Germline V gene lookup returns CDR1 SGDLS and CDR2 YYNGEE. The CDR3 spans 16 residues. The V and J ends lost 0 bases and 3 bases, in that order; junction bases with no gene match: 5. The CDR3 is CASSVGGGRATDTQYF. The CDR3 DNA sequence: TGTGCCAGCAGCGTAGGTGGCGGGAGGGCTACAGATACGCAGTATTTT.

In nucleotides, the CDR3 is TGTGCCAGCTCACCACCACAGGGTCTAGCGGGAGTTGCAGATACGCAGTATTTT. This codes for CASSPPQGLAGVADTQYF. The genes are TRBV18 and TRBJ2-3; 10 nucleotides align to TRBD2. This CDR3 contains 18 residues. Unmatched junction bases numbered 10, after V lost 0 bases and J lost 4 bases. CDR1 KGHSH and CDR2 LQKENI come from the germline V gene. Supplemented by reference TRBV18 and TRBJ2-3, the full variable domain reads NAGVMQNPRHLVRRRGQEARLRCSPMKGHSHVYWYRQLPEEGLKFMVYLQKENIIDESGMPKERFSAEFPKEGPSILRIQQVVRGDSAAYFCASSPPQGLAGVADTQYFGPGTRLTVL.

The chain carries TRBV9 and TRBJ2-5; tentative D call: TRBD2 (5 bases). Germline CDR1 reads SGDLS; CDR2 reads YYNGEE. V was clipped by 0 bases and J by 5 bases, with 11 bases between them. CDR3 length equals 14 residues. The CDR3 spells CASSVDGLTETQYF. CDR3 DNA: TGTGCCAGCAGCGTAGATGGACTCACGGAGACCCAGTACTTC. The complete variable domain, with remaining parts taken from reference TRBV9 and TRBJ2-5, reads DSGVTQTPKHLITATGQRVTLRCSPRSGDLSVYWYQQSLDQGLQFLIQYYNGEERAKGNILERFSAQQFPDLHSELNLSSLELGDSALYFCASSVDGLTETQYFGPGTRLLVL.

The chain has TRBV19 and TRBJ2-5; tentatively, D is TRBD1 (6 bases). CDR1 is LNHDA, CDR2 SQIVND, per germline (reference sequence). CDR3 size: 14 residues. Trimming took off 5 bases at V and 5 bases at J, with 15 bases between the two ends. CDR3 DNA: TGTGCCAGTAGTGTTACGACAGGCCGGGAGACCCAGTACTTC. Translated, it gives CASSVTTGRETQYF.

V usage is TRBV19 and J usage is TRBJ1-6; TRBD1 is a possible D gene (6 bases). This CDR3 is 14 amino acids long. The germline V and J ends were trimmed by 1 base and 10 bases, with 11 bases remaining between them. Germline V gene sequence: CDR1 LNHDA, CDR2 SQIVND (reference sequence). The CDR3 nucleotides are TGTGCCAGTAGTATAGGGACAGTGGGCTCACCCCTCCACTTT. Amino acid sequence: CASSIGTVGSPLHF.

This clone was recorded only once. The chain combines TRBV30 with TRBJ1-2; 8 bases line up with TRBD1. V shed 1 base and J 13 bases; nucleotides not matched to a gene: 11. Germline CDR1 reads GTSNPN; CDR2 reads SVGIG (reference sequence). CDR3 length: 13 residues. CDR3 nucleotide sequence: TGTGCCTGGAGTGACGGGACAGGAGCTCTCTCCACCTTC. Amino acid sequence: CAWSDGTGALSTF.

V is TRBV14 and J is TRBJ2-7; possibly TRBD1 for D (5 bases). V was shortened by 6 bases and J by 6 bases, with 15 bases between the two germline ends. CDR1 is SGHDN, CDR2 FVKESK, per germline. The CDR3 contains 13 residues. The CDR3 DNA reads as TGTGCCAGCAGTCTCACTCAGGGTTCCGAGCAGTACTTC. As protein: CASSLTQGSEQYF.

The chain recombines TRBV7-2 with TRBJ1-2, with 7 positions matching TRBD1. Trimming removed 2 bases from V and 2 bases from J; junction bases left unmatched: 2. This CDR3 spans 14 amino acids. In germline, CDR1 is SGHTA, CDR2 FQGNSA. The DNA of the CDR3 is TGTGCCAGCAGCTTATCGGGACAGAACTATGGCTACACCTTC. It is translated as CASSLSGQNYGYTF. Supplemented by reference TRBV7-2 and TRBJ1-2, the full variable domain reads GAGVSQSPSNKVTEKGKDVELRCDPISGHTALYWYRQSLGQGLEFLIYFQGNSAPDKSGLPSDRFSAERTGGSVSTLTIQRTQQEDSAVYLCASSLSGQNYGYTFGSGTRLTVV.

The chain carries TRBV23-1 and TRBJ1-2; D is uncertain. TRBV23-1 belongs to the ORF category, with a function that is uncertain. V was pared by 0 bases and J by 4 bases, with 18 bases between. The CDR3 has 17 amino acids. The CDR3 DNA is TGCGCCAGCAGTCAATCGATGGTAGCGGAGGACGGCTATGGCTACACCTTC. It specifies CASSQSMVAEDGYGYTF.

This clone has a single count. The chain employs TRBV2 and TRBJ1-1; the D is unclear. V was clipped by 5 bases and J by 6 bases, with 10 bases between them. The CDR3 consists of 12 residues. Per the germline V gene, CDR1 is SNHLY and CDR2 is FYNNEI. CDR3 in amino acids: CASSPPDPEAFF. In nucleotides, the CDR3 is TGTGCCAGCAGTCCCCCAGATCCTGAAGCTTTCTTT.

V and J are TRBV3-1 (or the pseudogene TRBV3-2) and TRBJ1-2; D is ambiguous. Germline V gene sequence: CDR1 LGHDT, CDR2 YNNKEL (reference sequence). CDR3 length: 14 residues. V lost 5 bases and J 4 bases, leaving 14 bases between the germline ends. CDR3 amino acids: CASSSMARGYGYTF. Here the CDR3 DNA reads TGTGCCAGCAGCTCAATGGCCCGGGGCTATGGCTACACCTTC.

The CDR3 nucleotides read TGTGCCAGCAGCCGAACTAGCGGGTACAATGAGCAGTTCTTC. It specifies CASSRTSGYNEQFF. The chain recombines TRBV4-2 with TRBJ2-1; 9 bases match TRBD2. Per the germline V gene, CDR1 is LGHNA and CDR2 is YNFKEQ. Trimming took 4 bases from V and 4 from J; bases not matched to a gene: 2. The CDR3 has 14 amino acids.

This chain connects TRBV3-1 (or the pseudogene TRBV3-2) to TRBJ2-3; 10 bases agree with TRBD2. The CDR3 is 15 amino acids. Per the germline V gene, CDR1 is LGHDT and CDR2 is YNNKEL (reference sequence). Trimming cost V 6 bases and J 1 base; bases outside gene matches: 4. The CDR3 protein is CASSLGTSGTDTQYF. In DNA, the CDR3 is TGTGCCAGCAGTCTAGGGACTAGCGGCACAGATACGCAGTATTTT.

This clone appeared a few times. CDR3 sequence: CASSLFPGVTEAFF. The CDR3 DNA reads as TGTGCCAGCAGTTTATTCCCCGGAGTCACTGAAGCTTTCTTT. This chain links TRBV27 with TRBJ1-1; D gene unclear. CDR1 is MNHEY, CDR2 SMNVEV, per germline (reference sequence). The CDR3 covers 14 residues. Trimming left V 1 base short and J 4 bases short, with 10 bases between.

The V and J genes are TRBV5-4 and TRBJ2-7; 7 bases map to TRBD2. The germline V gene has CDR1 SGHNT and CDR2 YYREEE (reference sequence). The length of the CDR3 is 14 residues. Losses at the gene ends were 4 bases for V and 3 bases for J; bases not matched to a gene: 7. As DNA, the CDR3 is TGTGCCAGCAGCCCCTCTAGCGGAAGCTACGAGCAGTACGTC. It specifies CASSPSSGSYEQYV.